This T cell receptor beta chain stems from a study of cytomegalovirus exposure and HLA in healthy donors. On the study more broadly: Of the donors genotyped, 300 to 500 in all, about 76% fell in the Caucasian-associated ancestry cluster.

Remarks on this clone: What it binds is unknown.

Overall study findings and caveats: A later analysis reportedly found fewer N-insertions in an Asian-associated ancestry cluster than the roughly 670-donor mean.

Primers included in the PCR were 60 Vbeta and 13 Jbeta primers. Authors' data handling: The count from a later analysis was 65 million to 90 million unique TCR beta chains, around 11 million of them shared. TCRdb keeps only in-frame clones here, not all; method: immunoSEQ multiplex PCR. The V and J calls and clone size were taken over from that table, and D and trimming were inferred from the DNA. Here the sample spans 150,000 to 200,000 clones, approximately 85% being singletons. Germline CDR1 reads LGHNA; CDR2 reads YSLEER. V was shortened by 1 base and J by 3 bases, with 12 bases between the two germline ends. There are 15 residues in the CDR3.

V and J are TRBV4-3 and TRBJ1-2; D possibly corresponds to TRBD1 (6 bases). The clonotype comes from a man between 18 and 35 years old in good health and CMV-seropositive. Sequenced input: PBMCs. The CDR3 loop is CASSQAAGQYYGYTF. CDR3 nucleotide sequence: TGCGCCAGCAGCCAAGCGGCAGGACAGTACTATGGCTACACCTTC.